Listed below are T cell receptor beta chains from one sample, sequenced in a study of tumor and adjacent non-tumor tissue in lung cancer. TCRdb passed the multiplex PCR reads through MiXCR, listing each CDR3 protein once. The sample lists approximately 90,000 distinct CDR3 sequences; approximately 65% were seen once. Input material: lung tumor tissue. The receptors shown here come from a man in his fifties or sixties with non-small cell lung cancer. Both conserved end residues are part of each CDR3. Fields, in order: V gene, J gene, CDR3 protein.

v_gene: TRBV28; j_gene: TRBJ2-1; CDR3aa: CVSGTLAVPFNNEQFF
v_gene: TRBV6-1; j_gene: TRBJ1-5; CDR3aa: CASVQGLQPQHF
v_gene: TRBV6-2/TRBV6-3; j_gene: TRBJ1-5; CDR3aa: CASNKGDQPQHF
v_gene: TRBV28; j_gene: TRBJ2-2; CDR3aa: CASSVGGQGAGELFF
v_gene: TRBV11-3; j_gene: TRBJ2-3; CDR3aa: CASSLDLAGTDTQYF
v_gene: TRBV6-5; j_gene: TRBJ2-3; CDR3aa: CASSLEGTQYF
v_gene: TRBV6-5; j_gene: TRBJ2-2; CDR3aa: CASSYLRGEPGEPFF
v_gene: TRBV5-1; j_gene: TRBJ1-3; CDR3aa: CASSFGNTIYF
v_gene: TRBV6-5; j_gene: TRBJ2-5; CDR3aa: CASSPAQTRLAGLQGTQYF
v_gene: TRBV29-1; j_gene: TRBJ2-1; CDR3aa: CNVGLVDNEQFF
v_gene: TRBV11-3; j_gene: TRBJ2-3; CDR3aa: CASRTAGDTTDTQYF
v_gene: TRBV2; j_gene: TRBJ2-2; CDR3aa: CACSGTSGGNTGELFF
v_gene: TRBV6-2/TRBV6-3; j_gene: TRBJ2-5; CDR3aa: CASSPYQTGQETQYF
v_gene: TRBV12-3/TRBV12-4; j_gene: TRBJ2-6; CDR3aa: CASSSTETDVLTF
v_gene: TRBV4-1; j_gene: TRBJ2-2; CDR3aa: CASCQESGRAAEELFF
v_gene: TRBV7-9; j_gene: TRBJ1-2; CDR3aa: CASSLGQGADYGYTF
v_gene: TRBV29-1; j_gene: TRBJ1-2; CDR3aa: CSVGGQPNYGYAF
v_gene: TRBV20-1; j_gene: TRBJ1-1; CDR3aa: CIARDLPGAGDTEAFF
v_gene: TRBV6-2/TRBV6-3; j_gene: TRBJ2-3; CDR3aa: CASSYRWSTDTHYF
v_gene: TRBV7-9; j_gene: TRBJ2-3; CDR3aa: CASSLWRAGDTQYF
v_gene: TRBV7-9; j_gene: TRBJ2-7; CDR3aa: CASNNPTSGRYEQYF
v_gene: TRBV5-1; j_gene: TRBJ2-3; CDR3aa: CASSSDTTDTQYF
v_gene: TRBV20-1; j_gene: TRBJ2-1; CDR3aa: CSARDPTGGNEQFF
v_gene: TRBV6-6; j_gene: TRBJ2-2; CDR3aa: CASTYWGVGELFF
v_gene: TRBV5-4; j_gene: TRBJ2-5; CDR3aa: CASSLRPRSLQETQYF
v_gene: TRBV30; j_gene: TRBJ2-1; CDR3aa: CAWGRSGTGATNEQFF
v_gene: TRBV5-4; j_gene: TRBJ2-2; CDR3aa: CASSFVVGRRSTGELFF
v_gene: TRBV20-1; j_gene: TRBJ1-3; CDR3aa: CSAQIPPGNTIYF
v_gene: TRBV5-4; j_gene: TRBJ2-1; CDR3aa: CASSPGVGGAWTSGSEQFF
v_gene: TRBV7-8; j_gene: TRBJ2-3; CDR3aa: CAISSRMTASTDTQYF
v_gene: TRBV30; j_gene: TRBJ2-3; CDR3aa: CAWRRSGASHTQYF
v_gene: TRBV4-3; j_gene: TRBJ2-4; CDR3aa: CASSQYEAAGPGLDKNIQYF
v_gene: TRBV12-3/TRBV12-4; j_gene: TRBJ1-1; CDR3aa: CASSVKRDTETFF
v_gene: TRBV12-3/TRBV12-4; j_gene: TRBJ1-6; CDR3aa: CTSSPTGGHLPLHF
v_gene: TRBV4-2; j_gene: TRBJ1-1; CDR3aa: CASSQERGGVASF
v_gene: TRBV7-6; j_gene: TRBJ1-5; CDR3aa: CASSPYSGTNGNQPQHF
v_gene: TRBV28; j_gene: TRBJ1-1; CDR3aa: CASSLFGILNTEAFF
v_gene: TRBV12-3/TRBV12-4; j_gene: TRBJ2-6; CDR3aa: CANSQRGAGANVLSF
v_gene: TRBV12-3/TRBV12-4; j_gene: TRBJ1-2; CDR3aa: CASSFSTGDGYTF
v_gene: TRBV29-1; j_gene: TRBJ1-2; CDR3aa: CSVEVRTGAWVYAF
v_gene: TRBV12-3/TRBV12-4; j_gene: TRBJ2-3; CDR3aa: CASILATTDTQSF
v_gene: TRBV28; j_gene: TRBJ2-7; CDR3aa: CASSLSQDAGGSYEQYF
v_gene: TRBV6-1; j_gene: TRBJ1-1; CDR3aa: CASSERGANTEAFF
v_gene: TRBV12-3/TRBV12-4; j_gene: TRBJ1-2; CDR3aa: CASSFYSNGYTF
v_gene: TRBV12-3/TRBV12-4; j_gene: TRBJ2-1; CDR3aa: CASNSSLASGVYNEQFF
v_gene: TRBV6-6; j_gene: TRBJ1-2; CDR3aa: CDSSYRRGQAGHYGHTF
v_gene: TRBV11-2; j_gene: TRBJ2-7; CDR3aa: CTSSSPRGIFSYEQYF